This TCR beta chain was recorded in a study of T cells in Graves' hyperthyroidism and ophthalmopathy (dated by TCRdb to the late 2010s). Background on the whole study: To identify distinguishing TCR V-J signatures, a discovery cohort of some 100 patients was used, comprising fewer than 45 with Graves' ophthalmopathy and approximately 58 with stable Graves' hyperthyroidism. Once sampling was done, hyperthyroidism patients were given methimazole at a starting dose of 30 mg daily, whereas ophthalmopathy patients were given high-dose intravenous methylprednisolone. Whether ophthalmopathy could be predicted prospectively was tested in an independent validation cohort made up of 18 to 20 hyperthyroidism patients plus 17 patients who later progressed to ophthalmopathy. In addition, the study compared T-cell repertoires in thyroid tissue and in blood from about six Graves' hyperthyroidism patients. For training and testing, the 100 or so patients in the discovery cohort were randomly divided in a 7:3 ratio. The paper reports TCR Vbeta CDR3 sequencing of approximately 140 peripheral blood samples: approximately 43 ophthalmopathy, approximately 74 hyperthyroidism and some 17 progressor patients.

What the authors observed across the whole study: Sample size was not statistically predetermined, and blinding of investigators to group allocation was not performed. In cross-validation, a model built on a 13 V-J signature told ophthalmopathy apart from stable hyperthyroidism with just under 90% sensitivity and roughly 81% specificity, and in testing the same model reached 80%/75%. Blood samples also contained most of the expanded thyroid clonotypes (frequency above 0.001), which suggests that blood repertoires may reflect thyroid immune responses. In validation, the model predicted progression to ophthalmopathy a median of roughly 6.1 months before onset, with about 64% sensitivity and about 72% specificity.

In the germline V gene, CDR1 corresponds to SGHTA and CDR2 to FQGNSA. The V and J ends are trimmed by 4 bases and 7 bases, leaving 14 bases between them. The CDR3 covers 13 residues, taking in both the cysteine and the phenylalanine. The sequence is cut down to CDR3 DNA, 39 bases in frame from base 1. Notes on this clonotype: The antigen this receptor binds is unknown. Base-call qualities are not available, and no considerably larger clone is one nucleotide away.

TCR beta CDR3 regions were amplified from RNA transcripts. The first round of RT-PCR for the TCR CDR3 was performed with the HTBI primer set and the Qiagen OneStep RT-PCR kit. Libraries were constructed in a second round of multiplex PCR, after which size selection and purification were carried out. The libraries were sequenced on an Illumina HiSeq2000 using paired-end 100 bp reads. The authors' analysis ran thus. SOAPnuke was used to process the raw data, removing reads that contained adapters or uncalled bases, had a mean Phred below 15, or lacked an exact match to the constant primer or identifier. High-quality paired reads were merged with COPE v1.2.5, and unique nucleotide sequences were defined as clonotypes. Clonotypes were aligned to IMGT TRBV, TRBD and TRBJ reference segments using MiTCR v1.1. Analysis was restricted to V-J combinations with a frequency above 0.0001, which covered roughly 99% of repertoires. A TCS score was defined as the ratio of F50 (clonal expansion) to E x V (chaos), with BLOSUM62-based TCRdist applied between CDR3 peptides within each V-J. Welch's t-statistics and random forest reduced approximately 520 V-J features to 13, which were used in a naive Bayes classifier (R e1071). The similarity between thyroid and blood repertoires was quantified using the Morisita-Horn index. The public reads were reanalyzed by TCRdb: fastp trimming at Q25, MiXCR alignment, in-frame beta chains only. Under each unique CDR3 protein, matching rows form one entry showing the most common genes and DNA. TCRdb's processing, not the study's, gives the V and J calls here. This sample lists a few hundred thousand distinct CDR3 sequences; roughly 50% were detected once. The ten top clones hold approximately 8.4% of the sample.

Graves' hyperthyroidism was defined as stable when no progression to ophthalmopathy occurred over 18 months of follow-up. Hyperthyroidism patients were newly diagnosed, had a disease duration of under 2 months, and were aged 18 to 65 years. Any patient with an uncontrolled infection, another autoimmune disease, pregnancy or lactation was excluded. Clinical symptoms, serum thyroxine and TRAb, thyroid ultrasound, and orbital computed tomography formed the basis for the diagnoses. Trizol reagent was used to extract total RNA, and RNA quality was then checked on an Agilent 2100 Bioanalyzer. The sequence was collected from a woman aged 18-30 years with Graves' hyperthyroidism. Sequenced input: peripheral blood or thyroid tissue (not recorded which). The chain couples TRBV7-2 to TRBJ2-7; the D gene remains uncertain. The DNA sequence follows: TGTGCCAGCAGCTCACTCCGGGTCGGTGAGCAGTACTTC. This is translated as CASSSLRVGEQYF. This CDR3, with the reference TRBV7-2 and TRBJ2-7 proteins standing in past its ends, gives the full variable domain GAGVSQSPSNKVTEKGKDVELRCDPISGHTALYWYRQSLGQGLEFLIYFQGNSAPDKSGLPSDRFSAERTGGSVSTLTIQRTQQEDSAVYLCASSSLRVGEQYFGPGTRLTVT.